Listed below are T cell receptor beta chains from one sample, sequenced in a study of T cells in Graves' hyperthyroidism and ophthalmopathy. TCRdb re-called the multiplex PCR reads with MiXCR, one entry per CDR3 protein. Counted here are more than 650,000 distinct CDR3 sequences, roughly 15% occurring once; the ten biggest clones make up roughly 10%. Sample: blood. Receptors were obtained from a young woman with Graves' hyperthyroidism. CDR3s include the opening cysteine and the closing phenylalanine or tryptophan. The D gene is left open where the match is weak. Clone size is stated in some rows and not others, as once, few, many or a class when expanded.

CDR3 | DNA | D | size | J | V
CCTRTISTPYNEQFF | TGTTGCACCAGGACTATTTCCACACCCTACAATGAGCAGTTCTTC | - | - | TRBJ2-1 | TRBV6-1
CASSPQGTGDYGYTF | TGCGCCAGCAGCCCCCAAGGGACAGGGGACTATGGCTACACCTTC | TRBD1 | many | TRBJ1-2 | TRBV5-1
CASSFSTGDGYTF | TGTGCCAGCAGTTTTAGTACAGGGGACGGCTACACCTTC | TRBD1 | many | TRBJ1-2 | TRBV7-9
CASRATGAYNSPLHF | TGTGCCAGCAGGGCGACAGGGGCTTATAATTCACCCCTCCACTTT | TRBD1 | many | TRBJ1-6 | TRBV2
CASSFGTGTTNEKLFF | TGTGCCAGCAGTTTCGGGACAGGGACGACTAATGAAAAACTGTTTTTT | TRBD1 | many | TRBJ1-4 | TRBV28
CASSETVEGYTF | TGTGCCAGCAGTGAGACAGTAGAGGGCTACACCTTC | - | - | TRBJ1-2 | TRBV2
CALGRSYGYTF | TGCGCTCTGGGAAGATCCTATGGCTACACCTTC | - | many | TRBJ1-2 | TRBV20-1
CASSRETGTSGSSYEQYF | TGTGCCAGCAGCCGAGAAACCGGGACTAGCGGGAGCTCCTACGAGCAGTACTTC | TRBD2 | - | TRBJ2-7 | TRBV4-2
CASSYSMGGVYGYTF | TGTGCCAGCAGTTACTCGATGGGAGGGGTCTATGGCTACACCTTC | - | - | TRBJ1-2 | TRBV6-2/TRBV6-3
CASSPGQGGSNQPQHF | TGTGCCAGCAGCCCGGGCCAGGGAGGGAGCAATCAGCCCCAGCATTTT | - | - | TRBJ1-5 | TRBV9
CSARDRASGRFYEQYF | TGCAGTGCTAGAGATCGGGCTAGCGGGAGGTTCTACGAGCAGTACTTC | TRBD2 | many | TRBJ2-7 | TRBV20-1
CASSPSRGTYEQYF | TGTGCCAGCAGCCCGAGCCGGGGGACCTACGAGCAGTACTTC | - | many | TRBJ2-7 | TRBV7-9
CASSADRVSYEQYF | TGTGCCAGTAGTGCCGACAGGGTCTCCTACGAGCAGTACTTC | TRBD1 | few | TRBJ2-7 | TRBV19
CASSVRGLAGHQETQYF | TGTGCCAGCAGCGTTCGCGGACTAGCGGGCCACCAAGAGACCCAGTACTTC | TRBD2 | many | TRBJ2-5 | TRBV7-9
CATSAVAENTDTQYF | TGTGCCACCAGTGCAGTAGCGGAGAACACAGATACGCAGTATTTT | - | many | TRBJ2-3 | TRBV24-1
CASRPEGTYEQYF | TGTGCCAGCAGGCCTGAGGGTACCTACGAGCAGTACTTC | - | many | TRBJ2-7 | TRBV12-3/TRBV12-4
CASSLGVQSYEKLFF | TGTGCCAGCAGCTTAGGCGTCCAGAGTTATGAAAAACTGTTTTTT | - | few | TRBJ1-4 | TRBV11-2
CASSAGGSLSADTQYF | TGTGCCAGCAGTGCGGGAGGCTCCCTATCGGCAGATACGCAGTATTTT | TRBD2 | few | TRBJ2-3 | TRBV2
CASSGGANDPIQYF | TGTGCCAGCAGCGGCGGAGCTAACGACCCCATTCAGTACTTC | - | few | TRBJ2-4 | TRBV12-3/TRBV12-4
CASSLRRGTIGDEQYF | TGTGCCAGCAGTCTACGGCGGGGAACGATCGGGGACGAGCAGTACTTC | - | many | TRBJ2-7 | TRBV12-3/TRBV12-4